This passage covers 20 T cell receptor beta chains from one sample sequenced in a study of blood T cells in healthy people across ages. A second 7 to 11 cycle PCR used barcoded and J-beta primers. TCRdb reprocessed the 5' RACE reads via MiXCR and lists one record per CDR3 protein. The data show about a million distinct CDR3 sequences, 45% to 60% seen once. Sequencing used blood. The receptors here all came from an older woman in good health.

This clonotype was counted a few times. The chain combines TRBV24-1 with TRBJ2-3, with a possible D match to TRBD1 (5 bases). CDR3 length: 12 residues. Trimming stripped 5 bases from V and 8 bases from J, with 10 bases between. The V gene's germline CDR1 is KGHDR and CDR2 SFDVKD. This CDR3 is CATSVSRGTQYF. The CDR3 region has the DNA TGTGCCACCAGTGTATCTAGGGGTACGCAGTATTTT.

This chain connects TRBV7-9 to TRBJ2-1; 10 nucleotides align to TRBD2. Germline-derived CDR1 and CDR2 are SEHNR and FQNEAQ (reference sequence). This CDR3 is built from 17 residues. The V segment lost 3 bases and the J segment 0 bases; nucleotides outside the gene matches: 5. The CDR3 DNA is TGTGCCAGCAGCTTCGGACTAGCGGATTTCTCCTACAATGAGCAGTTCTTC. Protein sequence: CASSFGLADFSYNEQFF.

The rearrangement links TRBV20-1 to TRBJ2-5; D is perhaps TRBD2 (6 bases). The CDR3 spans 13 residues. Germline CDR1 reads DFQATT; CDR2 reads SNEGSKA (reference sequence). V shed 2 bases and J shed 5 bases, with 12 bases lying between them. CDR3 loop: CSARSLAVETQYF. CDR3 coding DNA: TGCAGTGCTAGATCCTTAGCGGTGGAGACCCAGTACTTC.

V is TRBV20-1 and J is TRBJ1-5; D not certain. V lost 3 bases to trimming and J lost 4 bases, with 10 bases between them. Per germline, CDR1 DFQATT and CDR2 SNEGSKA (reference sequence). The CDR3 sequence is 13 residues long. The CDR3 DNA sequence: TGCAGTGCTAGGGTGGGGTGGAATCAGCCCCAGCATTTT. Translation: CSARVGWNQPQHF.

This rearrangement joins TRBV6-2 or TRBV6-3 to TRBJ1-1; TRBD1 aligns across 7 bases. Germline-derived CDR1 and CDR2 are MNHEY and SVGEGT. CDR3 size: 12 residues. Trimming took 6 bases from V and 8 from J; bases not matched to a gene: 6. CDR3 protein: CASSLKQGEAFF. CDR3 DNA: TGTGCCAGCAGCCTAAAACAGGGGGAAGCTTTCTTT.

This clonotype was picked up a small number of times. The rearrangement links TRBV5-1 to TRBJ2-5; the D is unclear. The V gene's germline CDR1 is SGHRS and CDR2 YFSETQ. Trimming stripped 0 bases from V and 2 bases from J, with 11 bases between. The CDR3 sequence is 15 residues long. CDR3 in DNA: TGCGCCAGCAGCTTGGCCCCCAGGAGACAAGAGACCCAGTACTTC. It encodes CASSLAPRRQETQYF.

This clonotype came up many times. The junction departs from the called germline gene at one end, perhaps through a read error. The chain recombines TRBV5-1 with TRBJ2-5; 8 nucleotides align to TRBD1. Germline CDR1 is SGHRS and CDR2 is YFSETQ. The CDR3 sequence is 14 residues long. CDR3 in DNA: TGTGCCAGCAGCTTGGGACAGGCTGAAGAGACCCAGTACTTC. Encoded protein: CASSLGQAEETQYF.

This chain connects TRBV7-3 to TRBJ2-4, with D unclear. Germline V CDR1 and CDR2: SGHTA, FQGTGA. The germline V and J ends were trimmed by 5 bases and 13 bases, with 21 bases remaining between them. CDR3 length: 14 residues. Written as DNA, the CDR3 is TGTGCCAGCAGCCCCTACGGGTTCACAGATACGCAGTACTTC. This encodes CASSPYGFTDTQYF.

This clonotype was found a few times. The genes are TRBV6-5 and TRBJ2-5; D gene unclear. The CDR3 totals 13 residues. The ends were cut back, 5 bases at V and 4 bases at J, with 11 bases in the middle. The V gene's germline CDR1 is MNHEY and CDR2 SVGAGI. Here the CDR3 DNA reads TGTGCCAGCAGTCCTCACGGCGCAGAGACCCAGTACTTC. This gives the protein CASSPHGAETQYF.

This chain uses TRBV20-1 with TRBJ1-2; 9 nucleotides agree with TRBD1. After removal of 3 bases from V and 4 bases from J, the junction contained 6 bases not matched to a gene. Germline V CDR1 and CDR2: DFQATT, SNEGSKA (reference sequence). The CDR3 loop spans 14 amino acids. CDR3 region: CSASPTGGGYGYTF. In DNA form, the CDR3 reads TGCAGTGCTAGTCCCACAGGGGGCGGCTATGGCTACACCTTC.

This clonotype was seen many times. J is TRBJ2-1 and V is TRBV6-1; D remains ambiguous. This CDR3 has 17 residues. Trimming removed 5 bases at V and 7 bases at J, with 24 bases between. Germline CDR1 is MNHNS and CDR2 is SASEGT. CDR3 loop: CASSPRFEVGFGNEQFF. The CDR3 DNA follows: TGTGCCAGCAGTCCCCGGTTCGAGGTGGGATTTGGTAATGAGCAGTTCTTC.

This clonotype came up many times. The chain is built from TRBV29-1 and TRBJ2-3; D remains unclear. V lost 1 base, J lost 6 bases, and 11 bases lay in between. Germline V CDR1 and CDR2: SQVTM, ANQGSEA. This CDR3 spans 13 amino acids. The CDR3 coding sequence is TGCAGCGTTGAAGCCCGTGCAGTTGATACGCAGTATTTT. It is translated as CSVEARAVDTQYF.

The V gene is TRBV11-2, the J gene TRBJ2-1, with TRBD2 as a possible D gene (5 bases). Trimming shortened V by 1 base and J by 13 bases, and 14 bases separated the two germline ends. The germline CDR1 and CDR2 sequences are SGHAT and FQNNGV. This CDR3 region has 13 residues. CDR3 DNA: TGTGCCAGCAGCTTAGTGGGCAGAGCGGTCCAGTTCTTC. Translation gives CASSLVGRAVQFF. Full variable domain (outside the CDR3, taken from reference TRBV11-2 and TRBJ2-1): EAGVAQSPRYKIIEKRQSVAFWCNPISGHATLYWYQQILGQGPKLLIQFQNNGVVDDSQLPKDRFSAERLKGVDSTLKIQPAKLEDSAVYLCASSLVGRAVQFFGPGTRLTVL.

V usage is TRBV4-3 and J usage is TRBJ2-1, with 7 bases aligning to TRBD2. The germline V gene encodes CDR1 LGHNA and CDR2 YSLEER. The V and J ends lost 0 bases and 3 bases, in that order; junction bases with no gene match: 8. CDR3 length: 17 amino acids. CDR3 nucleotide sequence: TGCGCCAGCAGCCAAGATTCGTCTAGCGGATTCTACAATGAGCAGTTCTTC. This sequence encodes CASSQDSSSGFYNEQFF.

The chain recombines TRBV5-1 with TRBJ1-2, with D possibly TRBD1 on 6 matching bases. Germline CDR1 is SGHRS and CDR2 is YFSETQ. This CDR3 spans 15 amino acids. V was cut by 4 bases and J by 0 bases, with 13 bases left in between. The CDR3 region has the DNA TGCGCCAGCAGCATGGACAGACCCCCTAACTATGGCTACACCTTC. Residues: CASSMDRPPNYGYTF.

The rearrangement links TRBV6-2 or TRBV6-3 to TRBJ2-7; 9 nucleotides align to TRBD2. The V segment lost 8 bases and the J segment 0 bases; nucleotides outside the gene matches: 5. The CDR3 is made up of 14 amino acids. The V gene's germline CDR1 is MNHEY and CDR2 SVGEGT. The CDR3: CASSHSGSSYEQYF. Here the CDR3 DNA reads TGTGCCAGCTCCCATAGCGGGAGCTCCTACGAGCAGTACTTC.

The table lists this clonotype with a few counts. This chain connects TRBV24-1 to TRBJ2-4, with 9 bases aligning to TRBD2. Per the germline V gene, CDR1 is KGHDR and CDR2 is SFDVKD. The V and J ends lost 3 bases and 13 bases, in that order; junction bases with no gene match: 9. The CDR3 covers 14 residues. In nucleotides, the CDR3 is TGTGCCACCAGTGATACGAAATCCCTAGCGGGACAGTACTTC. Translation: CATSDTKSLAGQYF.

This clonotype turned up a few times. The gene calls are TRBV11-2 and TRBJ2-3; 11 bases are a match to TRBD2. This CDR3 spans 14 amino acids. V gave up 4 bases and J gave up 4 bases; unmatched junction bases: 1. From germline, CDR1 is SGHAT and CDR2 FQNNGV. The CDR3 spells CASSWGLAADTQYF. The CDR3 DNA sequence: TGTGCCAGCAGCTGGGGACTAGCGGCAGATACGCAGTATTTT.

This clonotype was counted many times. A single base separates this from a much larger clone, so it may be a read error. This CDR3 reads CSGLQAAEQYF. The CDR3 DNA reads as TGCAGCGGTCTCCAGGCGGCGGAGCAGTACTTC. The chain joins TRBV29-1 to TRBJ2-7; D not certain. Germline V gives CDR1 SQVTM, CDR2 ANQGSEA. Trimming stripped 7 bases from V and 7 bases from J, with 14 bases between. The CDR3 has 11 residues.

This rearrangement joins TRBV7-2 to TRBJ2-2; no clear D. Germline CDR1 and CDR2: SGHTA and FQGNSA. There are 13 residues in the CDR3. Trimming removed 1 base from V and 5 bases from J, with 5 bases in between. CDR3 residues: CASSLDLTGELFF. The DNA of the CDR3 is TGTGCCAGCAGCTTAGACCTGACCGGGGAGCTGTTTTTT.